The 11 T cell receptor beta chains given below trace back to one sample, sequenced in a study of shared clonotypes between healthy human individuals. Profiled with immunoSEQ multiplex PCR; TCRdb holds only in-frame clones, not every one. The sample shows roughly 2,000,000 clones, roughly 94% of them seen only once. CD45RO-negative, CCR7-positively selected cells formed the naive CD8 fraction, excluding terminally differentiated effector memory CD45RA+ cells. The sample was naive CD8+ T cells sorted from blood. All receptors come from a man between 18 and 35 years old in good health.

This chain joins TRBV10-2 and TRBJ1-2; D gene unclear. Looked up from germline, CDR1 is WSHSY and CDR2 is SAAADI. Trimming took off 3 bases at V and 2 bases at J, with 19 bases between the two ends. The CDR3 is made up of 17 amino acids. In nucleotides, the CDR3 is TGCGCCAGCAGTGATATAGTAGAGGCCGCTACCAACTATGGCTACACCTTC. Amino acid sequence: CASSDIVEAATNYGYTF.

The chain joins TRBV27 to TRBJ2-7; tentatively, D is TRBD2 (6 bases). V was clipped by 2 bases and J by 6 bases, with 17 bases between them. The CDR3 is 15 amino acids. Germline V gene sequence: CDR1 MNHEY, CDR2 SMNVEV (reference sequence). The CDR3 region has the DNA TGTGCCAGCAGTTTACGGGCTAGCGAGACTCTCGAGCAGTACTTC. It translates to CASSLRASETLEQYF.

The chain links TRBV13 to TRBJ2-5, with D hard to call. In germline, CDR1 is PRHDT, CDR2 FYEKMQ (reference sequence). The CDR3 length is 13 residues. Trimming stripped 2 bases from V and 5 bases from J, with 9 bases between. CDR3 DNA: TGTGCCAGCAGCTTAAATAGGGCGGAGACCCAGTACTTC. Translated: CASSLNRAETQYF. Together with reference TRBV13 and TRBJ2-5, the CDR3 gives the full variable domain: AAGVIQSPRHLIKEKRETATLKCYPIPRHDTVYWYQQGPGQDPQFLISFYEKMQSDKGSIPDRFSAQQFSDYHSELNMSSLELGDSALYFCASSLNRAETQYFGPGTRLLVL.

Note on this clone: The same CDR3 is also encoded by other DNA sequences in this sample. The CDR3 reads CASSYTGENTEAFF. The CDR3 DNA reads as TGTGCCAGCAGTTACACGGGGGAGAACACTGAAGCTTTCTTT. V gene TRBV6-5 combines with J gene TRBJ1-1, with a tentative D call TRBD1 (5 bases). Germline V gene data show CDR1 as MNHEY and CDR2 as SVGAGI. The CDR3 totals 14 residues. V was cut by 2 bases and J by 1 base, with 8 bases left in between.

This clone was counted a few times. The sample has other DNA sequences that encode this CDR3 too. The rearrangement uses TRBV4-1 and TRBJ2-1; 7 nucleotides agree with TRBD2. CDR1 MGHRA and CDR2 YSYEKL come from the germline V gene. The ends lost 1 base at V and 1 base at J; junction bases unmatched: 1. There are 15 residues in the CDR3. In DNA form, the CDR3 reads TGCGCCAGCAGCCAAGTCGGGGGGTCCTACAATGAGCAGTTCTTC. As protein: CASSQVGGSYNEQFF.

The chain carries TRBV4-3 and TRBJ1-2; TRBD1 agrees at 7 bases. The CDR3 consists of 16 residues. Germline assignment: CDR1 LGHNA and CDR2 YSLEER. V lost 4 bases and J lost 4; bases outside the gene matches: 12. The CDR3 region is CASSLEYWDSSYGYTF. CDR3 sequence (DNA): TGCGCCAGCAGCCTAGAGTATTGGGACAGCAGCTATGGCTACACCTTC.

The rearrangement links TRBV2 to TRBJ2-5; TRBD2 matches 9 bases. Trimming at V came to 1 base and at J to 4 bases, leaving 4 bases not matched to a gene. The CDR3 is 15 residues long. CDR1 is SNHLY, CDR2 FYNNEI, per germline. The CDR3 DNA reads TGTGCCAGCAGTGAAGGGGTAGCGGGGGTAGAGACCCAGTACTTC. It translates to CASSEGVAGVETQYF.

CDR3 in amino acids: CASSILGGDSNQPQHF. For the CDR3, the DNA is TGTGCCAGTAGTATCCTGGGGGGGGATAGCAATCAGCCCCAGCATTTT. The chain recombines TRBV19 with TRBJ1-5; possibly TRBD1 for D (5 bases). The germline V gene has CDR1 LNHDA and CDR2 SQIVND (reference sequence). This CDR3 is 16 amino acids long. Between the trimmed V and J ends, which lost 3 bases and 0 bases, there was a span of 12 bases.

The chain uses TRBV5-1 and TRBJ2-5; D perhaps matches TRBD1 (5 bases). CDR1 is SGHRS, CDR2 YFSETQ, per germline. V gave up 2 bases and J gave up 2 bases, with 10 bases separating them. The CDR3 sequence is 14 residues long. The CDR3 loop reads CASSFRGLQETQYF. The CDR3, as DNA: TGCGCCAGCAGCTTTAGGGGATTACAAGAGACCCAGTACTTC. The full variable domain, in which reference TRBV5-1 and TRBJ2-5 provide the parts outside the CDR3, is KAGVTQTPRYLIKTRGQQVTLSCSPISGHRSVSWYQQTPGQGLQFLFEYFSETQRNKGNFPGRFSGRQFSNSRSEMNVSTLELGDSALYLCASSFRGLQETQYFGPGTRLLVL.

This clone was seen only once. The V and J genes are TRBV19 and TRBJ2-2, with TRBD2 as a possible D gene (6 bases). Trimming took off 9 bases at V and 0 bases at J, with 11 bases between the two ends. Germline loops: CDR1 LNHDA, CDR2 SQIVND (reference sequence). The CDR3 contains 14 residues. CDR3 DNA sequence: TGTGCCAGCTGGGGGGACTCGAACACCGGGGAGCTGTTTTTT. Amino acid sequence: CASWGDSNTGELFF. Full variable domain (missing parts from reference TRBV19 and TRBJ2-2): DGGITQSPKYLFRKEGQNVTLSCEQNLNHDAMYWYRQDPGQGLRLIYYSQIVNDFQKGDIAEGYSVSREKKESFPLTVTSAQKNPTAFYLCASWGDSNTGELFFGEGSRLTVL.

The rearrangement joins TRBV7-3 to TRBJ1-2, with TRBD1 identical over 7 bases. This CDR3 has 13 amino acids. The J segment lost 8 bases and the V segment lost 1 base, leaving 4 bases of the junction unmatched. Germline V CDR1 and CDR2: SGHTA, FQGTGA. The DNA for the CDR3 is TGTGCCAGCAGCTTAATAGGAGGGGGCGGCTACACCTTC. As protein: CASSLIGGGGYTF. Drawing the rest from reference TRBV7-3 and TRBJ1-2, the complete variable domain is GAGVSQTPSNKVTEKGKYVELRCDPISGHTALYWYRQSLGQGPEFLIYFQGTGAADDSGLPNDRFFAVRPEGSVSTLKIQRTERGDSAVYLCASSLIGGGGYTFGSGTRLTVV.